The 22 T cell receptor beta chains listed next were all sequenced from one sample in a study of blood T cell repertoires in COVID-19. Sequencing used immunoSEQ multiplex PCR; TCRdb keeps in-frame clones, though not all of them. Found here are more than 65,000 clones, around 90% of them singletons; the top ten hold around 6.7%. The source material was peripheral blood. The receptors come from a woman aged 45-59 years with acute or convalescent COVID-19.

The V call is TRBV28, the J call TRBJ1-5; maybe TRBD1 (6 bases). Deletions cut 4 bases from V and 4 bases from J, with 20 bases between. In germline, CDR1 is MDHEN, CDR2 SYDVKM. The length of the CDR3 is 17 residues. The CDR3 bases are TGTGCCAGCAGTTATCCCCTTTGGGGGGGCCAAAATCAGCCCCAGCATTTT. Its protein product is CASSYPLWGGQNQPQHF.

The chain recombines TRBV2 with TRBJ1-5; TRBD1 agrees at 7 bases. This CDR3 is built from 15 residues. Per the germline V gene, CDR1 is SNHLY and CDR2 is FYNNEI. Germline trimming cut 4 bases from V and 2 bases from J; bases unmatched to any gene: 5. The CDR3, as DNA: TGTGCCAGCAGTGCCGGAACAGGGGGCAATCAGCCCCAGCATTTT. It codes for CASSAGTGGNQPQHF.

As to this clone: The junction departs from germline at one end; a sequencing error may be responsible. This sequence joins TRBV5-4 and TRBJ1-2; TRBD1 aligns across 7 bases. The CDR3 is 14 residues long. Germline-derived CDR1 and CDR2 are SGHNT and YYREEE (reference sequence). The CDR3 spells CASTLTGTRYGYTF. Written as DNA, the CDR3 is TGTGCCAGCACCTTGACAGGGACCCGGTATGGCTACACCTTC.

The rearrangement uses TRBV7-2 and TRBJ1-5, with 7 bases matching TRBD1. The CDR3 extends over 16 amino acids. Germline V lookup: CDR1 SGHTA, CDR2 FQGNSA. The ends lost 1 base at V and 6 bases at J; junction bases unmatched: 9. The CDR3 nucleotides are TGTGCCAGCAGCTTAGGGAACAGGGGTTTTCGTCAGCCCCAGCATTTT. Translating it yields CASSLGNRGFRQPQHF. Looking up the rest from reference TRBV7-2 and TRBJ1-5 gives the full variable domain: GAGVSQSPSNKVTEKGKDVELRCDPISGHTALYWYRQSLGQGLEFLIYFQGNSAPDKSGLPSDRFSAERTGGSVSTLTIQRTQQEDSAVYLCASSLGNRGFRQPQHFGDGTRLSIL.

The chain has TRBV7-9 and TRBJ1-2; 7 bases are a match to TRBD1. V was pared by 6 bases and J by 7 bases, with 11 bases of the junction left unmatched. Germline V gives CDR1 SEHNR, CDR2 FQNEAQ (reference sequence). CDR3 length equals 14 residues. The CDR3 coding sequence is TGTGCCAGCAGTACAAACCCAGGGGGACGTGGCTACACCTTC. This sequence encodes CASSTNPGGRGYTF.

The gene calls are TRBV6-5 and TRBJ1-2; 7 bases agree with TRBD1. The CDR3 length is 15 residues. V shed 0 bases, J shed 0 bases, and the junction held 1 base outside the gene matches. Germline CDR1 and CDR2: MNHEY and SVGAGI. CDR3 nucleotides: TGTGCCAGCAGTTACTCGGGACAGACTAACTATGGCTACACCTTC. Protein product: CASSYSGQTNYGYTF.

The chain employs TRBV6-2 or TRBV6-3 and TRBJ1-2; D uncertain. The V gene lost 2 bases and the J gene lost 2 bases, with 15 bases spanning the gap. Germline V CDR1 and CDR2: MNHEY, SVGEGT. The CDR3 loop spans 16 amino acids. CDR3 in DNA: TGTGCCAGCAGTTACCTACCAGGTGCGGGGAACTATGGCTACACCTTC. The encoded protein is CASSYLPGAGNYGYTF.

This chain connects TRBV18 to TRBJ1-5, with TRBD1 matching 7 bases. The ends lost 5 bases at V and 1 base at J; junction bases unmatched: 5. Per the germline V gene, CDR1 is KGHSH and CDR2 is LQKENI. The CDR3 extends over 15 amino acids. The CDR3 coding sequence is TGTGCCAGCTCAGCCGGGACAGAGAGCAATCAGCCCCAGCATTTT. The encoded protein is CASSAGTESNQPQHF.

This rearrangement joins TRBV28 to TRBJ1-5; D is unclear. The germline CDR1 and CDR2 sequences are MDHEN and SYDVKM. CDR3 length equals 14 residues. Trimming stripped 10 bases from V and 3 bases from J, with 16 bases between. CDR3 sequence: CATLLSPFNQPQHF. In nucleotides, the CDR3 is TGTGCCACCTTACTTTCCCCCTTCAATCAGCCCCAGCATTTT.

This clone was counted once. In DNA form, the CDR3 reads TGTGCCAGCAGCCGCGGACTAGCACCAGATACGCAGTATTTT. It yields the protein CASSRGLAPDTQYF. This rearrangement joins TRBV3-1 (or the pseudogene TRBV3-2) to TRBJ2-3, with TRBD2 identical over 8 bases. Germline CDR1 reads LGHDT; CDR2 reads YNNKEL (reference sequence). V dropped 4 bases and J dropped 4; count of bases not matched to a gene: 4. The CDR3 consists of 14 residues.

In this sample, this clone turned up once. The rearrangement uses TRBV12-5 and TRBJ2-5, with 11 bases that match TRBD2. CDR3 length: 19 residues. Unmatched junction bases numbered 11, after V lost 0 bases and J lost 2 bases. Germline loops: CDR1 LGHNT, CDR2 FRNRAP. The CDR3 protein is CASGLVLTSGGHGQETQYF. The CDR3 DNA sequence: TGTGCTAGTGGTTTGGTACTTACTAGCGGGGGCCACGGGCAAGAGACCCAGTACTTC.

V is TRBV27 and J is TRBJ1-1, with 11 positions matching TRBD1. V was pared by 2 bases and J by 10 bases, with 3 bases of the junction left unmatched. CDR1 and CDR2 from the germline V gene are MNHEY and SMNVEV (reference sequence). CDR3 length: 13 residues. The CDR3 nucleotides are TGTGCCAGCAGTTTAGGGACAGGGGGTCGAGCTTTCTTT. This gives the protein CASSLGTGGRAFF.

CDR3 in DNA: TGTGCCAGCAGCCATCTTACAGGGGCCAACACTGAAGCTTTCTTT. Amino acid sequence: CASSHLTGANTEAFF. The chain is built from TRBV4-2 and TRBJ1-1; 7 nucleotides align to TRBD1. CDR1 and CDR2 from the germline V gene are LGHNA and YNFKEQ. The CDR3 is 15 residues long. J was trimmed by 2 bases and V by 3 bases; bases with no gene match: 6.

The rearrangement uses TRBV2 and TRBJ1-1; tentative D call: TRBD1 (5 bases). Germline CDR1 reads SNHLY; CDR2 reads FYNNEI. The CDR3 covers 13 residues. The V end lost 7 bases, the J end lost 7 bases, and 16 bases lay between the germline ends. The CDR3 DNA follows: TGTGCCAGCAAAGGGGCCGCTCATCTTGAAGCTTTCTTT. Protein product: CASKGAAHLEAFF.

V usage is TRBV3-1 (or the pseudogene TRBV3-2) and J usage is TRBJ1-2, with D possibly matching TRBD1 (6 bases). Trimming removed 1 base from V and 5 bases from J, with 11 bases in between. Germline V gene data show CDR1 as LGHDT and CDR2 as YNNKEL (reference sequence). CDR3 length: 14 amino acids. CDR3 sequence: CASSQAGATYGYTF. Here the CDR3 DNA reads TGTGCCAGCAGCCAAGCAGGGGCGACTTATGGCTACACCTTC.

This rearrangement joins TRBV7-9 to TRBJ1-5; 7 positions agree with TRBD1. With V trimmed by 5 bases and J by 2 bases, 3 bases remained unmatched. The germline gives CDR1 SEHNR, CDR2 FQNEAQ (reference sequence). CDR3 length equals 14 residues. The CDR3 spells CASSLTGGNQPQHF. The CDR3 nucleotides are TGTGCCAGCAGCCTTACAGGGGGCAATCAGCCCCAGCATTTT. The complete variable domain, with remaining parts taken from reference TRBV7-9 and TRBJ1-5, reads DTGVSQNPRHKITKRGQNVTFRCDPISEHNRLYWYRQTLGQGPEFLTYFQNEAQLEKSRLLSDRFSAERPKGSFSTLEIQRTEQGDSAMYLCASSLTGGNQPQHFGDGTRLSIL.

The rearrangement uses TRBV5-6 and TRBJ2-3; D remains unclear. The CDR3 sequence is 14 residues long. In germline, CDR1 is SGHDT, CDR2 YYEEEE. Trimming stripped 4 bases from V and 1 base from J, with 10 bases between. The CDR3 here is CASSPGSGTDTQYF. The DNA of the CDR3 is TGTGCCAGCAGCCCGGGTTCGGGCACAGATACGCAGTATTTT.

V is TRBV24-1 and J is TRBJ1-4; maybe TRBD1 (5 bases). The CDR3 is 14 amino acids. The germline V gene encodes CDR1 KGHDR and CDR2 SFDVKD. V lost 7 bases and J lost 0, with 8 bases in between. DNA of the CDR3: TGTGCCACCAGCGACAGTGCAACTAATGAAAAACTGTTTTTT. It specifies CATSDSATNEKLFF.

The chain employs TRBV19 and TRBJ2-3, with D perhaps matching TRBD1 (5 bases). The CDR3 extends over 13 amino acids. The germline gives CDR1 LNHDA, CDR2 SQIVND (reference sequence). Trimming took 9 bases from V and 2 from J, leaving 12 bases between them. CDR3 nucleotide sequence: TGTGCCAGCTCGACAGTGCACACAGATACGCAGTATTTT. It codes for CASSTVHTDTQYF.

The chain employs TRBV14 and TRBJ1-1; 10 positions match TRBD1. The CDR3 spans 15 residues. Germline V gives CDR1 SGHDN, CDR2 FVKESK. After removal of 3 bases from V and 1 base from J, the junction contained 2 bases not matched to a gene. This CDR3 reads CASSHGDRGNTEAFF. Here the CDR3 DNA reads TGTGCCAGCAGCCATGGGGACAGGGGGAACACTGAAGCTTTCTTT. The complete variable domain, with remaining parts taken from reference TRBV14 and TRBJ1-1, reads EAGVTQFPSHSVIEKGQTVTLRCDPISGHDNLYWYRRVMGKEIKFLLHFVKESKQDESGMPNNRFLAERTGGTYSTLKVQPAELEDSGVYFCASSHGDRGNTEAFFGQGTRLTVV.

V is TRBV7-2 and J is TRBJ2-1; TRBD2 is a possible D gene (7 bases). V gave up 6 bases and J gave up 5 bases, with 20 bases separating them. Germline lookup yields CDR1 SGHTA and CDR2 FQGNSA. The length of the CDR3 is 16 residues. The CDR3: CASRNPGGGRNNEQFF. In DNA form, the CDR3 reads TGTGCCAGCAGAAACCCCGGGGGCGGGAGAAACAATGAGCAGTTCTTC.

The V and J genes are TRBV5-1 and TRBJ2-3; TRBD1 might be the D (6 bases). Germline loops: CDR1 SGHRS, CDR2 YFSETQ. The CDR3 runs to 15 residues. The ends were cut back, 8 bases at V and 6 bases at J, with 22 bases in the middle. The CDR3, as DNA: TGCGCCAGTAGCCTGATGGGGGCCACCGGGGATACGCAGTATTTT. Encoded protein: CASSLMGATGDTQYF.